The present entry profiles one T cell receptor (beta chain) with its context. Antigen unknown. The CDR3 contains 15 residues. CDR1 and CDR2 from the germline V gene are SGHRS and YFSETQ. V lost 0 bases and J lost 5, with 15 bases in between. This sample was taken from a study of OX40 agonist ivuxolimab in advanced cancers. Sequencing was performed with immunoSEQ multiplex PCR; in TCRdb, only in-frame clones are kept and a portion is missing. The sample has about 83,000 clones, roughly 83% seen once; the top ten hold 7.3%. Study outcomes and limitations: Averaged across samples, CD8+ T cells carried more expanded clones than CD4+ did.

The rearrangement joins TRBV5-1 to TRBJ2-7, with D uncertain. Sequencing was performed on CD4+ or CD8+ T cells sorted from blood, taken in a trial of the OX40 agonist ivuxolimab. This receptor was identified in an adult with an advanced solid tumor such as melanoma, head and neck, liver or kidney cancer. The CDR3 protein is CASSLVSPGWNEQYF. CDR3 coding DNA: TGCGCCAGCAGCTTGGTCAGCCCGGGTTGGAACGAGCAGTACTTC.